The 22 T cell receptor beta chains listed next were all sequenced from one sample in a study of T cell clonality in common variable immunodeficiency (dated by TCRdb to between 2014 and 2017). The investigation overall reported the following: Fewer deletions and N-nucleotide insertions were reportedly observed in CVID TCRbeta sequences, and highly modified clones with 13 or more V deletions were reportedly absent from CVID TCRbeta sequences.

Library method: the immunoSEQ multiplex PCR assay. The clones in this table, taken by TCRdb from immuneACCESS, are in-frame only. Not every clone is retained; where verified, under half of the shortfall comes from an unresolved V gene, and the cause of the rest is unknown. In this sample the table shows about 21,000 clones, and no singletons are among them. The top ten clones comprise about 2.5% of the sample. Their recognized antigens are unknown. Sequenced: peripheral blood mononuclear cells. These receptors originate from a human donor with common variable immunodeficiency.

Ten or more counts support this clone. Read coverage stops 3 residues before the CDR3 terminus; the germline J gene supplies the remainder. V usage is TRBV5-3 and J usage is TRBJ1-2; tentative D call: TRBD1 (5 bases). TRBV5-3 falls under the ORF class, with uncertain function. The CDR3 sequence is 13 residues long. CDR3 DNA, as far as it was read: TGTGCCAGAAGCTCCGGGGGGACGTCGGGC. Protein product: CARSSGGTSG. The entire CDR3 reads CARSSGGTSGYTF.

This clone was picked up a small number of times. CDR3 loop: CASSLGVLAGSNEQFF. The CDR3 bases that were read are TGTGCCAGCAGCTTAGGAGTACTAGCGGGATCAAATGAG. The chain uses TRBV7-6 and TRBJ2-1; TRBD2 agrees at 10 bases. Read data end 3 residues before the CDR3 end; the end is taken from the germline J gene. Germline CDR1 and CDR2: SGHVS and FNYEAQ. The CDR3 has 16 residues. With V trimmed by 1 base and J by 7 bases, 7 bases remained unmatched. The variable domain in full, with the rest retrieved from reference TRBV7-6 and TRBJ2-1, is GAGVSQSPRYKVTKRGQDVALRCDPISGHVSLYWYRQALGQGPEFLTYFNYEAQQDKSGLPNDRFSAERPEGSISTLTIQRTEQRDSAMYRCASSLGVLAGSNEQFFGPGTRLTVL.

There are a few counts of this clone. The read falls 3 residues short of the CDR3 end, and the missing part is taken from the germline J gene. V usage is TRBV7-9 and J usage is TRBJ2-3; 8 nucleotides match TRBD1. Germline V lookup: CDR1 SEHNR, CDR2 FQNEAQ (reference sequence). Unmatched junction bases numbered 6, after V lost 4 bases and J lost 3 bases. This CDR3 has 15 residues. This CDR3 is CASSSRQGLTDTQYF. Incomplete CDR3 DNA: TGTGCCAGCAGCTCGAGACAGGGGTTAACAGATACG.

This clone is medium-sized within its sample. The CDR3 end falls 3 residues outside the read, so it is completed with the germline J gene. Other nucleotide sequences from this sample produce the same CDR3. V usage is TRBV6-1 and J usage is TRBJ2-5; 12 nucleotides align to TRBD2. The CDR3 covers 15 residues. V lost 2 bases and J lost 2; bases outside the gene matches: 0. Germline assignment: CDR1 MNHNS and CDR2 SASEGT. The DNA read from the CDR3 is TGTGCCAGCAGTGAACTAGCGGGGGGGCAAGAGACC. Translating it yields CASSELAGGQET. From start to end, the CDR3 is CASSELAGGQETQYF.

This clone has more than one count but fewer than ten. Read coverage stops 3 residues before the CDR3 terminus; the germline J gene supplies the remainder. The rearrangement links TRBV5-1 to TRBJ2-6, with 8 bases that match TRBD1. The trim removed 3 bases at V and 4 bases at J, leaving 6 bases unmatched. Germline V lookup: CDR1 SGHRS, CDR2 YFSETQ. The CDR3 extends over 16 amino acids. The chain's CDR3 is CASSSDRASGANVLTF. CDR3 DNA, as far as it was read: TGCGCCAGCAGCTCGGACAGGGCGTCCGGGGCCAACGTC.

There are a few counts of this clone. Coverage ceases 3 residues before the CDR3 finishes, and the germline J gene fills in the end. The V gene is TRBV30, the J gene TRBJ2-7; D possibly corresponds to TRBD1 (5 bases). Germline V gene data show CDR1 as GTSNPN and CDR2 as SVGIG (reference sequence). CDR3 length: 12 residues. V lost 3 bases, J lost 1 base, and 7 bases lay in between. The sequenced CDR3 bases are TGTGCCTGGAGAGGGGCTTCCTACGAG. It is translated as CAWRGASYE. The CDR3, in full, reads CAWRGASYEQYF.

A note on this clone: The CDR3 goes on 3 residues after the read ends, and that part is filled in from the germline J gene. The genes are TRBV30 and TRBJ1-2; perhaps TRBD1 as D (5 bases). The CDR3 spans 15 residues. Trimming took 1 base from V and 4 from J, leaving 16 bases between them. Looked up from germline, CDR1 is GTSNPN and CDR2 is SVGIG (reference sequence). CDR3 DNA, as far as it was read: TGTGCCTGGAGTGAAGGGGCGGGGGATCTCTATGGC. It codes for CAWSEGAGDLYG. The full CDR3 reads CAWSEGAGDLYGYTF.

Remarks on this clone: The read halts 3 residues ahead of the CDR3 end, with the missing end drawn from the germline J gene. The chain uses TRBV19 and TRBJ1-2; 7 bases fit TRBD1. From germline, CDR1 is LNHDA and CDR2 SQIVND (reference sequence). V shed 3 bases, J shed 2 bases, and the junction held 6 bases outside the gene matches. The CDR3 spans 15 residues. Incomplete CDR3 DNA: TGTGCCAGTAGTATTAGCGGGGACAGAAACTATGGC. Translated: CASSISGDRNYG. From start to end, the CDR3 is CASSISGDRNYGYTF. Full variable domain (remainder filled in from reference TRBV19 and TRBJ1-2): DGGITQSPKYLFRKEGQNVTLSCEQNLNHDAMYWYRQDPGQGLRLIYYSQIVNDFQKGDIAEGYSVSREKKESFPLTVTSAQKNPTAFYLCASSISGDRNYGYTFGSGTRLTVV.

This clone has just a few counts. The read is 3 residues too short to cover the CDR3 end, so that end is filled in from the germline J gene. The chain is built from TRBV19 and TRBJ1-2, with 12 positions matching TRBD1. From germline, CDR1 is LNHDA and CDR2 SQIVND (reference sequence). The CDR3 totals 15 residues. After removal of 1 base from V and 5 bases from J, the junction contained 2 bases not matched to a gene. CDR3 sequence reads: CASSIGGQGAYGYTF. The covered CDR3 bases are TGTGCCAGTAGTATAGGGGGACAGGGGGCGTATGGC.

This clone has only a few counts. The read stops 3 residues short of the end of the CDR3; the missing end is completed from the germline J gene. The rearrangement links TRBV19 to TRBJ2-2, with D perhaps TRBD1 (6 bases). The CDR3 runs to 13 residues. V lost 9 bases, J lost 5 bases, and 13 bases lay in between. Germline-derived CDR1 and CDR2 are LNHDA and SQIVND (reference sequence). CDR3 sequence reads: CASKGEWTGELFF. The covered CDR3 bases are TGTGCCAGCAAGGGGGAGTGGACCGGGGAG. Variable domain in full (rest from reference TRBV19 and TRBJ2-2): DGGITQSPKYLFRKEGQNVTLSCEQNLNHDAMYWYRQDPGQGLRLIYYSQIVNDFQKGDIAEGYSVSREKKESFPLTVTSAQKNPTAFYLCASKGEWTGELFFGEGSRLTVL.

This clone came up a few times. From the germline J gene comes the end of the CDR3, since the read stops 3 residues before it. The rearrangement uses TRBV6-2 or TRBV6-3 and TRBJ2-5; D is unclear. The germline CDR1 and CDR2 sequences are MNHEY and SVGEGT. V was pared by 0 bases and J by 0 bases, with 5 bases between. The CDR3 loop spans 14 amino acids. The CDR3 here is CASSYSRNQETQYF. The CDR3 bases that were read are TGTGCCAGCAGTTACTCCAGAAACCAAGAGACC.

This clone was recorded a few times. The CDR3 end lies 3 residues beyond the end of the read and is filled in from the germline J gene. The rearrangement links TRBV7-9 to TRBJ2-7, with unresolved D. This CDR3 is 15 amino acids long. V was pared by 5 bases and J by 0 bases, with 14 bases between. Germline loops: CDR1 SEHNR, CDR2 FQNEAQ (reference sequence). The CDR3 here is CASSPPMLSSYEQYF. The sequenced part of the CDR3 DNA is TGTGCCAGCAGCCCCCCTATGCTGTCCTCCTACGAG.

Turning to this clone: The CDR3 end lies 3 residues beyond the end of the read and is filled in from the germline J gene. The chain joins TRBV7-9 to TRBJ2-5, with D perhaps TRBD2 (5 bases). Trimming took off 5 bases at V and 1 base at J, with 11 bases between the two ends. From germline, CDR1 is SEHNR and CDR2 FQNEAQ (reference sequence). The CDR3 consists of 14 residues. The CDR3 here is CASSKGSGQETQYF. The sequenced part of the CDR3 DNA is TGTGCCAGCAGCAAAGGAAGCGGCCAAGAGACC. The complete variable domain, with remaining parts taken from reference TRBV7-9 and TRBJ2-5, reads DTGVSQNPRHKITKRGQNVTFRCDPISEHNRLYWYRQTLGQGPEFLTYFQNEAQLEKSRLLSDRFSAERPKGSFSTLEIQRTEQGDSAMYLCASSKGSGQETQYFGPGTRLLVL.

The sample holds a few counts of this clone. The read is 3 residues too short to cover the CDR3 end, so that end is filled in from the germline J gene. V and J are TRBV29-1 and TRBJ2-3; a weak D match, TRBD1 (5 bases). Germline assignment: CDR1 SQVTM and CDR2 ANQGSEA. The CDR3 sequence is 16 residues long. With 5 bases removed from V and 1 base from J, the gap between germline ends came to 19 bases. CDR3 bases read: TGCAGCGTTAAAAGACAGCTCGTTTTTCGCACAGATACG. It specifies CSVKRQLVFRTDT. The entire CDR3 protein is CSVKRQLVFRTDTQYF.

Only a few counts were recorded for this clone. The DNA ends 3 residues before the CDR3 does, and the rest of the CDR3 is filled in from the germline J gene. The chain uses TRBV19 and TRBJ2-1, with 8 bases lining up with TRBD1. Per the germline V gene, CDR1 is LNHDA and CDR2 is SQIVND (reference sequence). This CDR3 spans 15 amino acids. V dropped 5 bases and J dropped 6; count of bases not matched to a gene: 9. This CDR3 is CASSRKDREGNEQFF. CDR3 DNA, as far as it was read: TGTGCCAGTAGTCGCAAGGACAGGGAAGGCAATGAG. The whole variable domain, filled in from reference TRBV19 and TRBJ2-1, reads DGGITQSPKYLFRKEGQNVTLSCEQNLNHDAMYWYRQDPGQGLRLIYYSQIVNDFQKGDIAEGYSVSREKKESFPLTVTSAQKNPTAFYLCASSRKDREGNEQFFGPGTRLTVL.

This clone was counted between two and nine times. The CDR3 end falls 3 residues outside the read, so it is completed with the germline J gene. This chain joins TRBV19 and TRBJ2-6, with 8 positions matching TRBD1. J lost 2 bases, V lost 5 bases, and 5 bases had no gene match. The germline V gene encodes CDR1 LNHDA and CDR2 SQIVND (reference sequence). The CDR3 spans 16 residues. CDR3 protein: CASSPKTGAGANVLTF. CDR3 DNA, as far as it was read: TGTGCCAGTAGTCCCAAGACAGGGGCTGGGGCCAACGTC.

Partial CDR3 DNA: TGTGCCAGTCTCCAGGGAGGGGCCAGGGGAAAGGAAAAA. Its translation is CASLQGGARGKEK. The full CDR3 is CASLQGGARGKEKLFF. The V and J genes are TRBV19 and TRBJ1-4, with D possibly matching TRBD1 (6 bases). The read ends 3 residues early relative to the CDR3; the germline J gene fills the gap. CDR1 and CDR2 (germline): LNHDA, SQIVND (reference sequence). The length of the CDR3 is 16 residues. Deletions cut 8 bases from V and 8 bases from J, with 24 bases between.

This clone was counted only a few times. The read ends 3 residues shy of where the CDR3 ends; the end is completed using the germline J gene. V gene TRBV5-6 combines with J gene TRBJ2-1, with 9 nucleotides matching TRBD2. With 2 bases clipped from V and 9 bases from J, the junction kept 6 bases outside the gene matches. Germline V lookup: CDR1 SGHDT, CDR2 YYEEEE. This CDR3 is built from 14 residues. The part of the CDR3 DNA that was read is TGTGCCAGCAGCTTAGGTCTAGCGGGGTTTGAG. It is translated as CASSLGLAGFE. The CDR3 reads in full as CASSLGLAGFEQFF.

This clone was recorded a few times. The read terminates 3 residues ahead of where the CDR3 ends, so the germline J gene completes it. The chain recombines TRBV6-1 with TRBJ1-1, with D possibly TRBD1 on 6 matching bases. The V and J ends lost 3 bases and 4 bases respectively, with 15 bases between them. Germline assignment: CDR1 MNHNS and CDR2 SASEGT. The CDR3 runs 15 residues. CDR3 protein: CASSEGAGTGTEAFF. The DNA read from the CDR3 is TGTGCCAGCAGTGAGGGGGCAGGGACGGGCACTGAA.

There are a few counts of this clone. From the germline J gene comes the end of the CDR3, since the read stops 3 residues before it. The chain joins TRBV7-9 to TRBJ2-5; possible D gene TRBD1, 6 bases. CDR3 length: 14 amino acids. Germline loops: CDR1 SEHNR, CDR2 FQNEAQ (reference sequence). V gave up 2 bases and J gave up 3 bases, with 10 bases separating them. CDR3 DNA, as far as it was read: TGTGCCAGCAGCTTAACCACAGGGAAAGAGACC. Protein sequence: CASSLTTGKET. The entire CDR3 sequence reads CASSLTTGKETQYF.

Note on this clone: The read halts 3 residues ahead of the CDR3 end, with the missing end drawn from the germline J gene. The same CDR3 can be traced to other DNA sequences in this sample. This chain joins TRBV18 and TRBJ2-1; 8 nucleotides agree with TRBD2. The CDR3 runs to 15 residues. The V segment lost 3 bases and the J segment 8 bases; nucleotides outside the gene matches: 9. Per germline, CDR1 KGHSH and CDR2 LQKENI. Incomplete CDR3 DNA: TGTGCCAGCTCACCGGCCGGGACTAGTACGGATGAG. It is translated as CASSPAGTSTDE. In full, the CDR3 reads CASSPAGTSTDEQFF. The whole variable domain, remainder taken from reference TRBV18 and TRBJ2-1, is NAGVMQNPRHLVRRRGQEARLRCSPMKGHSHVYWYRQLPEEGLKFMVYLQKENIIDESGMPKERFSAEFPKEGPSILRIQQVVRGDSAAYFCASSPAGTSTDEQFFGPGTRLTVL.

This clone was observed a handful of times. One end of the junction is discordant with germline, which a read error may explain. With the read ending 3 residues before the CDR3 end, the germline J gene is used to fill in that end. The genes are TRBV18 and TRBJ1-4; TRBD1 might be the D (5 bases). CDR3 length equals 18 residues. In germline, CDR1 is KGHSH, CDR2 LQKENI. CDR3 DNA, as far as it was read: TGTGCCAGCTCATCACCTTATGCTCAGGAGGGGCGAGGTGAAAAA. Its translation: CASSSPYAQEGRGEK. The entire CDR3 reads CASSSPYAQEGRGEKLFF. Based on the CDR3 plus reference TRBV18 and TRBJ1-4, the full variable domain is NAGVMQNPRHLVRRRGQEARLRCSPMKGHSHVYWYRQLPEEGLKFMVYLQKENIIDESGMPKERFSAEFPKEGPSILRIQQVVRGDSAAYFCASSSPYAQEGRGEKLFFGSGTQLSVL.